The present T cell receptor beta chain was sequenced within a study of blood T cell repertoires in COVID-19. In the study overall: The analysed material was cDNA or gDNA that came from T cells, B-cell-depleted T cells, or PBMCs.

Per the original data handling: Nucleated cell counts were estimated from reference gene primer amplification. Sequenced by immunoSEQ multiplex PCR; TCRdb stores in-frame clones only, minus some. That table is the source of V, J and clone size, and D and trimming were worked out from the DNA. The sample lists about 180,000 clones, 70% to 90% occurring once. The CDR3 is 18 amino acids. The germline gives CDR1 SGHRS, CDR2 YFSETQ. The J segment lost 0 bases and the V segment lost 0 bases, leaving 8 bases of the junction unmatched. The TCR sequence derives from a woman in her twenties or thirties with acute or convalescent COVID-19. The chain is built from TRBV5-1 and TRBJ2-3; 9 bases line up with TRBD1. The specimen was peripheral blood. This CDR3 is CASSLVGQGTSSTDTQYF. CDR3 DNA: TGCGCCAGCAGCTTGGTGGGACAGGGTACCTCTAGCACAGATACGCAGTATTTT. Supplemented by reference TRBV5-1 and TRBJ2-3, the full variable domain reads KAGVTQTPRYLIKTRGQQVTLSCSPISGHRSVSWYQQTPGQGLQFLFEYFSETQRNKGNFPGRFSGRQFSNSRSEMNVSTLELGDSALYLCASSLVGQGTSSTDTQYFGPGTRLTVL.